These 24 T cell receptor beta chains came from one sample sequenced in a study of blood T cell repertoires in COVID-19. TCRdb's table, derived via immunoSEQ multiplex PCR, lists solely in-frame clones and lacks some. The sample lists about 97,000 clones; around 87% were seen once. Sequencing was performed on peripheral blood. All receptors come from a human donor in a cohort sampled during active COVID-19.

The rearrangement uses TRBV11-3 and TRBJ2-2; 8 positions agree with TRBD1. CDR3 length equals 16 residues. Trimming at V came to 2 bases and at J to 7 bases, leaving 9 bases not matched to a gene. Germline CDR1 is SGHNT and CDR2 is YENEEA. CDR3 DNA: TGTGCCAGCAGCTTAATGGCAGGGGGCGCGGGCGGGGAGCTGTTTTTT. Its translation: CASSLMAGGAGGELFF.

The J gene is TRBJ2-4, the V gene TRBV20-1; 12 bases fit TRBD2. V shed 3 bases and J 3 bases; nucleotides not matched to a gene: 3. The CDR3 has 15 amino acids. Germline lookup yields CDR1 DFQATT and CDR2 SNEGSKA (reference sequence). The CDR3 loop reads CSASRLAGDKNIQYF. CDR3 nucleotides: TGCAGTGCTAGTAGACTAGCGGGAGACAAAAACATTCAGTACTTC.

This clone showed up just once. The chain is built from TRBV7-2 and TRBJ2-7; tentative D call: TRBD2 (5 bases). The CDR3 extends over 14 amino acids. In germline, CDR1 is SGHTA, CDR2 FQGNSA. Deletions cut 3 bases from V and 2 bases from J, with 11 bases between. The CDR3 loop is CASSLEVGTYEQYF. The CDR3 region has the DNA TGTGCCAGCAGCTTGGAGGTGGGCACCTACGAGCAGTACTTC.

The J gene is TRBJ1-2, the V gene TRBV27; D might be TRBD1 (5 bases). Germline CDR1 and CDR2: MNHEY and SMNVEV (reference sequence). Trimming took 3 bases from V and 4 from J, leaving 12 bases between them. This CDR3 has 14 residues. The CDR3 DNA reads as TGTGCCAGCAGTTTCGCCAGGGTTGGCTATGGCTACACCTTC. It is translated as CASSFARVGYGYTF.

This chain links TRBV28 with TRBJ2-7; a possible D gene is TRBD2 (6 bases). This CDR3 comprises 12 residues. The V gene's germline CDR1 is MDHEN and CDR2 SYDVKM. Deletions cut 6 bases from V and 1 base from J, with 7 bases between. The CDR3 reads CASRRGSYEQYF. For the CDR3, the DNA is TGTGCCAGCAGGCGGGGTTCCTACGAGCAGTACTTC. The full variable domain, in which reference TRBV28 and TRBJ2-7 provide the parts outside the CDR3, is DVKVTQSSRYLVKRTGEKVFLECVQDMDHENMFWYRQDPGLGLRLIYFSYDVKMKEKGDIPEGYSVSREKKERFSLILESASTNQTSMYLCASRRGSYEQYFGPGTRLTVT.

The rearrangement links TRBV6-5 to TRBJ2-7; 8 positions match TRBD1. The V gene's germline CDR1 is MNHEY and CDR2 SVGAGI. V shed 6 bases, J shed 4 bases, and the junction held 8 bases outside the gene matches. This CDR3 spans 14 amino acids. Here the CDR3 DNA reads TGTGCCAGCAGACTCGGACAGGGCGGGTACGAGCAGTACTTC. Translation: CASRLGQGGYEQYF.

The chain couples TRBV14 to TRBJ1-6; D remains ambiguous. Per germline, CDR1 SGHDN and CDR2 FVKESK. The V end lost 4 bases, the J end lost 6 bases, and 7 bases lay between the germline ends. The CDR3 covers 13 residues. For the CDR3, the DNA is TGTGCCAGCAGCCCACGGGGTAATTCACCCCTCCACTTT. As protein: CASSPRGNSPLHF.

This clone was observed a single time. V usage is TRBV4-1 and J usage is TRBJ2-3; 8 nucleotides line up with TRBD2. This CDR3 is built from 15 residues. Germline V lookup: CDR1 MGHRA, CDR2 YSYEKL. The ends lost 4 bases at V and 4 bases at J; junction bases unmatched: 7. CDR3: CASSPEGLGADTQYF. The CDR3 DNA reads as TGCGCCAGCAGCCCAGAGGGACTAGGGGCAGATACGCAGTATTTT.

This clone has a single count. This rearrangement joins TRBV6-5 to TRBJ1-6, with 10 positions matching TRBD1. In germline, CDR1 is MNHEY, CDR2 SVGAGI. The V segment lost 4 bases and the J segment 10 bases; nucleotides outside the gene matches: 4. The CDR3 is made up of 14 amino acids. CDR3 amino acids: CASSSGTGVSPLHF. In nucleotides, the CDR3 is TGTGCCAGCAGTTCCGGGACAGGGGTCTCACCCCTCCACTTT.

This clone turned up a few times. The V call is TRBV28, the J call TRBJ1-5; D is perhaps TRBD1 (5 bases). The CDR3 runs to 14 residues. Between the trimmed V and J ends, which lost 5 bases and 4 bases, there was a span of 12 bases. The germline gives CDR1 MDHEN, CDR2 SYDVKM. In DNA, the CDR3 is TGTGCCAGCAGTCGGGGGGAGAGTAATCAGCCCCAGCATTTT. It is translated as CASSRGESNQPQHF.

CDR3 nucleotides: TGCGCCAGCAGCCTCAGACAGGGGACAGATACGCAGTATTTT. This sequence encodes CASSLRQGTDTQYF. This chain links TRBV5-1 with TRBJ2-3, with TRBD1 matching 8 bases. V was clipped by 4 bases and J by 3 bases; unmatched bases: 4. Germline CDR1 and CDR2: SGHRS and YFSETQ. The CDR3 is 14 residues long.

V is TRBV4-1 and J is TRBJ2-5, with 7 bases aligning to TRBD2. The CDR3 sequence is 15 residues long. The V and J ends lost 3 bases and 2 bases, in that order; junction bases with no gene match: 6. Germline V gene data show CDR1 as MGHRA and CDR2 as YSYEKL. CDR3 nucleotide sequence: TGCGCCAGCAGCCACCGACTAGCTAAACAAGAGACCCAGTACTTC. Protein sequence: CASSHRLAKQETQYF.

The rearrangement joins TRBV6-1 to TRBJ2-7; D gene ambiguous. This CDR3 spans 14 amino acids. The germline V gene has CDR1 MNHNS and CDR2 SASEGT. V lost 2 bases and J 2 bases, leaving 10 bases between the germline ends. Written as DNA, the CDR3 is TGTGCCAGCAGTGAATTGGGTGAGGCCTACGAGCAGTACTTC. Amino acid sequence: CASSELGEAYEQYF.

The rearrangement joins TRBV6-2 or TRBV6-3 to TRBJ2-7; TRBD2 matches 10 bases. Germline V gene sequence: CDR1 MNHEY, CDR2 SVGEGT. With 5 bases clipped from V and 3 bases from J, the junction kept 13 bases outside the gene matches. The CDR3 totals 17 residues. CDR3 DNA: TGTGCCAGCAGTGTGGCTAGCGGGAGTCTGGTCCACTACGAGCAGTACTTC. This sequence encodes CASSVASGSLVHYEQYF.

CDR3 region: CASSYVGGNQPQHF. Here the CDR3 DNA reads TGTGCCAGCAGTTACGTCGGGGGAAATCAGCCCCAGCATTTT. J is TRBJ1-5 and V is TRBV6-5; tentatively, D is TRBD1 (5 bases). V was clipped by 2 bases and J by 4 bases, with 9 bases between them. The length of the CDR3 is 14 residues. The germline gives CDR1 MNHEY, CDR2 SVGAGI.

The V gene is TRBV5-1, the J gene TRBJ2-1, with TRBD2 matching 16 bases. This CDR3 comprises 17 residues. Germline V gene lookup returns CDR1 SGHRS and CDR2 YFSETQ. With V trimmed by 4 bases and J by 4 bases, 5 bases remained unmatched. The CDR3 is CASSMGLAGGPYNEQFF. The CDR3 bases are TGCGCCAGCAGCATGGGACTAGCGGGAGGGCCTTACAATGAGCAGTTCTTC.

The rearrangement uses TRBV10-3 and TRBJ1-1; D not certain. There are 15 residues in the CDR3. The germline V gene has CDR1 ENHRY and CDR2 SYGVKD. Trimming removed 1 base from V and 5 bases from J, with 14 bases in between. Here the CDR3 DNA reads TGTGCCATCAGTGAGTACGAGGGAATTGGTACTGAAGCTTTCTTT. Protein product: CAISEYEGIGTEAFF.

J is TRBJ2-2 and V is TRBV7-9; 10 bases match TRBD1. The germline CDR1 and CDR2 sequences are SEHNR and FQNEAQ (reference sequence). The V gene end was trimmed by 2 bases and the J gene end by 5 bases; junction bases not matched to a gene: 2. The CDR3 spans 15 residues. CDR3 nucleotides: TGTGCCAGCAGCTTACTGGGACAGGGGACCGGGGAGCTGTTTTTT. Translated, it gives CASSLLGQGTGELFF.

The V gene is TRBV3-1 (or the pseudogene TRBV3-2), the J gene TRBJ2-5; 9 bases match TRBD1. This CDR3 spans 15 amino acids. Germline V lookup: CDR1 LGHDT, CDR2 YNNKEL (reference sequence). The ends lost 1 base at V and 5 bases at J; junction bases unmatched: 5. The CDR3 sequence is CASSQAGTGTETQYF. The DNA of the CDR3 is TGTGCCAGCAGCCAAGCTGGGACAGGGACGGAGACCCAGTACTTC.

A few counts support this clone. The J gene is TRBJ1-2, the V gene TRBV18, with TRBD1 matching 9 bases. V shed 3 bases, J shed 2 bases, and the junction held 10 bases outside the gene matches. CDR1 is KGHSH, CDR2 LQKENI, per germline. The CDR3 covers 17 residues. This chain's CDR3 is CASSPDRGIWENYGYTF. Here the CDR3 DNA reads TGTGCCAGCTCACCGGACAGGGGTATTTGGGAAAACTATGGCTACACCTTC. The variable domain in full, with the rest retrieved from reference TRBV18 and TRBJ1-2, is NAGVMQNPRHLVRRRGQEARLRCSPMKGHSHVYWYRQLPEEGLKFMVYLQKENIIDESGMPKERFSAEFPKEGPSILRIQQVVRGDSAAYFCASSPDRGIWENYGYTFGSGTRLTVV.

The V call is TRBV5-1, the J call TRBJ2-2; the D gene is possibly TRBD1 (6 bases). V lost 0 bases to trimming and J lost 5 bases, with 17 bases between them. The V gene's germline CDR1 is SGHRS and CDR2 YFSETQ. The CDR3 extends over 17 amino acids. This CDR3 reads CASSLDPGVVITGELFF. In DNA, the CDR3 is TGCGCCAGCAGCTTGGACCCAGGGGTTGTAATTACCGGGGAGCTGTTTTTT.

This clone has a single count. The chain has TRBV21-1 and TRBJ1-2; the table assigns TRBD1, which was not confirmed against the DNA. TRBV21-1 counts as a pseudogene. This CDR3 region has 11 residues. CDR3 sequence (DNA): TGTCATTGGGCGCCTCACTATGGCTACACCTTC. Its protein is CHWAPHYGYTF.

In DNA, the CDR3 is TGTGCCAGCAGCTTGGCGGGCAGGGGCCCAGATACGCAGTATTTT. As protein: CASSLAGRGPDTQYF. This chain connects TRBV5-4 to TRBJ2-3, with TRBD1 as a possible D gene (6 bases). Trimming removed 0 bases at V and 4 bases at J, with 12 bases between. The CDR3 has 15 residues. The germline gives CDR1 SGHNT, CDR2 YYREEE (reference sequence).

V gene TRBV9 combines with J gene TRBJ1-2; D is unresolved. The CDR3 runs to 14 residues. Germline-derived CDR1 and CDR2 are SGDLS and YYNGEE. Trimming pared 0 bases from V and 4 bases from J, leaving 10 bases between. The CDR3 here is CASSVAGESYGYTF. CDR3 DNA sequence: TGTGCCAGCAGCGTAGCTGGAGAGAGCTATGGCTACACCTTC.